These 5 T cell receptor beta chains came from one sample sequenced in a study of T cells in women clearing cervical HPV infection. TCRdb keeps only in-frame clones here, not all; method: immunoSEQ multiplex PCR. The sample totals some 39,000 clones. The material sequenced was blood buffy coat. The receptors here all came from a woman between 18 and 70 years old with a cervical HPV16 infection that either progressed to CIN3+ or cleared (not recorded which).

In the case of this clone: The CDR3 goes on 3 residues after the read ends, and that part is filled in from the germline J gene. The chain recombines TRBV7-3 with TRBJ2-6, with 9 bases matching TRBD1. Per the germline V gene, CDR1 is SGHTA and CDR2 is FQGTGA. This CDR3 is built from 16 residues. Trimming cost V 5 bases and J 2 bases; bases outside gene matches: 4. CDR3 bases read: TGTGCCAGCAGCCCGGACAGGGGAACTGGGGCCAACGTC. It is translated as CASSPDRGTGANV. The complete CDR3 reads CASSPDRGTGANVLTF.

Remarks on this clone: Read data end 3 residues before the CDR3 end; the end is taken from the germline J gene. The chain combines TRBV19 with TRBJ1-2, with D perhaps TRBD1 (6 bases). CDR3 length equals 19 residues. CDR1 and CDR2 (germline): LNHDA, SQIVND (reference sequence). This CDR3 reads CASSTSGASGTSSYNDYTF. Partial CDR3 DNA: TGTGCCAGTAGTACCTCAGGGGCTAGCGGGACGAGCTCCTACAATGAC.

Details on this clone: The missing CDR3 end, 3 residues past where the read stops, is filled in from the germline J gene. This same CDR3 is encoded by further DNA sequences in the sample. This rearrangement joins TRBV7-3 to TRBJ1-3, with D unresolved. The length of the CDR3 is 16 residues. The V end lost 4 bases, the J end lost 1 base, and 14 bases lay between the germline ends. The germline CDR1 and CDR2 sequences are SGHTA and FQGTGA. CDR3 bases read: TGTGCCAGCAGCTCCCAGGCAGGCGGGTCTGGAAACACC. This gives the protein CASSSQAGGSGNT. The whole CDR3 protein is CASSSQAGGSGNTIYF.

Of note for this clone: The CDR3 end is not reached by the read, which stops 3 residues before it; the germline J gene fills it in. The J gene is TRBJ2-1, the V gene TRBV11-2; D gene unclear. The CDR3 totals 13 residues. V lost 5 bases, J lost 8 bases, and 13 bases lay in between. Germline V gene data show CDR1 as SGHAT and CDR2 as FQNNGV. This CDR3 is CASSPHPGDEQFF. The DNA read from the CDR3 is TGTGCCAGCAGCCCCCACCCGGGTGATGAG.

Remarks on this clone: The CDR3 end falls 3 residues outside the read, so it is completed with the germline J gene. The J gene is TRBJ1-2, the V gene TRBV5-1; D perhaps matches TRBD1 (5 bases). V was clipped by 4 bases and J by 4 bases, with 11 bases between them. Germline V lookup: CDR1 SGHRS, CDR2 YFSETQ. The CDR3 covers 13 residues. CDR3 loop: CASSPDTAYGYTF. The covered CDR3 bases are TGCGCCAGCAGCCCGGACACTGCCTATGGC.